This T cell receptor (beta chain) derives from a study of OX40 agonist ivuxolimab in advanced cancers. The study's findings and limits: Antigen targets of the expanded peripheral T cells went undetermined.

Only in-frame clones appear in the TCRdb table, and some are missing; sequencing was by immunoSEQ multiplex PCR. Of tens of thousands of clones in the sample, around 80% were seen once. This clone was observed once. Its antigen is unknown. Blood samples were obtained at baseline, cycle 4 day 1, and cycle 7 day 1. The CDR3 runs 15 residues. CDR1 and CDR2 from the germline V gene are SQVTM and ANQGSEA. The trim removed 5 bases at V and 5 bases at J, leaving 15 bases unmatched. Specimen: CD4+ or CD8+ T cells sorted from blood, collected in a trial of the OX40 agonist ivuxolimab. The TCR comes from an adult with an advanced solid tumor such as melanoma, head and neck, liver or kidney cancer. This chain uses TRBV29-1 with TRBJ2-7; TRBD1 matches at 7 bases. The CDR3 DNA reads as TGCAGCGTTCTCCGTCCCGGGACAGTTCGAAACGAGCAGTACTTC. This translates into CSVLRPGTVRNEQYF.